One sample yielded the 4 T cell receptor beta chains listed below, sequenced in a study of T cells in pancreatic ductal adenocarcinoma (dated by TCRdb to about 2017). The selected pancreatic ductal adenocarcinoma patients had received surgery without neoadjuvant therapy. Library preparation employed the immunoSEQ multiplex PCR assay. TCRdb stores this immuneACCESS table with in-frame sequences only. Part of the clones is absent; in the studies checked, under half of the shortfall reflects unresolved V genes, and no reason is known for the rest. Across this sample there are 10,000 to 15,000 clones, with roughly 88% seen only once. Jointly, the top ten make up 18% of the sample. Input material: PBMCs. The receptors were gathered from a human donor with pancreatic ductal adenocarcinoma.

This clone showed up just a few times. This chain links TRBV20-1 with TRBJ1-2; D unresolved. The CDR3 is 10 residues long. Trimming removed 3 bases at V and 5 bases at J, with 4 bases between. Germline CDR1 reads DFQATT; CDR2 reads SNEGSKA (reference sequence). The CDR3 DNA sequence: TGCAGTGCTAGTGGTTATGGCTACACCTTC. Amino acid sequence: CSASGYGYTF.

In regard to this clone: Mismatch with germline at one junction end may stem from a read error. CDR3: CATSKLAGYMNF. CDR3 in DNA: TGTGCCACCAGCAAACTAGCGGGGTATATGAACTTC. The V call is TRBV15, the J call TRBJ2-5; 10 bases agree with TRBD2. Per germline, CDR1 LNHNV and CDR2 YYDKDF (reference sequence). The CDR3 consists of 12 residues.

This chain joins TRBV10-3 and TRBJ2-7; tentatively, D is TRBD1 or TRBD2 (6 bases each). The CDR3 loop spans 14 amino acids. The germline V and J ends were trimmed by 4 bases and 2 bases, with 12 bases remaining between them. Germline values: CDR1 ENHRY, CDR2 SYGVKD. CDR3: CAISVGGAAYEQYF. The DNA for the CDR3 is TGTGCCATCAGTGTGGGGGGCGCTGCCTACGAGCAGTACTTC.

This chain connects TRBV2 to TRBJ1-5; 8 bases fit TRBD1. This CDR3 region has 13 residues. The germline CDR1 and CDR2 sequences are SNHLY and FYNNEI. Germline trimming cut 10 bases from V and 8 bases from J; bases unmatched to any gene: 10. The CDR3 sequence: CATLGTGGEPQHF. The CDR3 DNA sequence: TGTGCCACCCTCGGAACAGGGGGAGAGCCCCAGCATTTT.